This TCR beta chain was documented in a study of breast tumors, draining lymph nodes, adjacent tissues. TCRdb redid the calling of the multiplex PCR reads with MiXCR, one entry per CDR3 protein. Counted here are around 150,000 distinct CDR3 sequences, roughly 33% occurring once; the ten biggest clones make up around 2.5%. Samples came from axillary lymph nodes draining the breast cancer. V was shortened by 5 bases and J by 5 bases, with 9 bases between the two germline ends. The CDR3 is 12 amino acids. The germline CDR1 and CDR2 sequences are LGHDT and YNNKEL (reference sequence). This clonotype showed up many times. The target antigen is unknown. General study results and limits: Luminal-like breast cancer showed significantly higher tumor–nontumor repertoire similarity than basal-like.

The sequence came from a female donor with breast cancer. Some clones in this sample may be carry-over from other donors' samples. Material: axillary lymph node tissue. The rearrangement uses TRBV3-1 and TRBJ2-5; D not resolved. The CDR3 DNA reads as TGTGCCAGCAGCTTGGTTCGGGAGACCCAGTACTTC. Translation gives CASSLVRETQYF.